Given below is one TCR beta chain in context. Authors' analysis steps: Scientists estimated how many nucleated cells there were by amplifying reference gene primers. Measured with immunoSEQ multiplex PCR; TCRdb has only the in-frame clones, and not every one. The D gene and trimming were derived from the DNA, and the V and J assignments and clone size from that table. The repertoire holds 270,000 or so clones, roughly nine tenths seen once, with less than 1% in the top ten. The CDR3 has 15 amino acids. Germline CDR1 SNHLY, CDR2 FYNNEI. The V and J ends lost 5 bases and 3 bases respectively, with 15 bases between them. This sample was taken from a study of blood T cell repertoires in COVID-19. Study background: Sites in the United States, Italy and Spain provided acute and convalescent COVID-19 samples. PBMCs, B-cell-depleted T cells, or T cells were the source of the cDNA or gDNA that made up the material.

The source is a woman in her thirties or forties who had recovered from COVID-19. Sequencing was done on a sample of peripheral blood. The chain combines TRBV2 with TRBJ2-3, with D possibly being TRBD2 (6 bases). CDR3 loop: CASSKEGLVTDTQYF. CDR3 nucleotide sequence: TGTGCCAGCAGTAAGGAGGGCCTTGTAACAGATACGCAGTATTTT.